This TCR beta chain was captured in a study of identical twins. Study results and caveats: Modelling approaches yielded underestimates of out-of-frame TCR alpha sharing between monozygotic twins.

TCRdb reprocessed the 5' RACE reads with MiXCR, giving one entry per CDR3 protein. The sample has fewer than 500,000 distinct CDR3 sequences, approximately 24% seen once. This clonotype was detected a few times. Its specificity is not known. The sample also formed part of further work on T cells expressing NK-cell markers. That paper adds: Source material for TCR beta repertoires consisted of sorted CD3+CD56+NKG2C+, CD3+CD56+NKG2C- and CD3+CD56-NKG2C+ T cells. Out of eight donors sequenced, seven tested HCMV-seropositive and the remaining one seronegative.

The source of this sequence is a woman aged 18-29 years in good health. The sequenced sample consisted of CD4+ T cells sorted from blood.

The CDR3 reads CASSHTGDTGELFF. The CDR3 bases are TGTGCCAGCAGCCACACCGGAGACACCGGGGAGCTGTTTTTT. The gene calls are TRBV7-3 and TRBJ2-2; D is unclear. The CDR3 extends over 14 amino acids. The ends were cut back, 5 bases at V and 3 bases at J, with 10 bases in the middle. Per germline, CDR1 SGHTA and CDR2 FQGTGA.